One sample yielded the 12 T cell receptor beta chains listed below, sequenced in a study of cytomegalovirus exposure and HLA in healthy donors. 13 Jbeta primers and 60 Vbeta primers were used for the PCR. TCRdb keeps only in-frame clones here, not all; method: immunoSEQ multiplex PCR. The table records under 200,000 clones, around 80% of them present only once. Sequencing was performed on PBMCs. Receptors originate from a man aged 30 to 45 in good health and CMV-seronegative.

The J gene is TRBJ1-5, the V gene TRBV30, with 9 bases matching TRBD1. With 0 bases clipped from V and 1 base from J, the junction kept 1 base outside the gene matches. The CDR3 is made up of 15 amino acids. CDR1 is GTSNPN and CDR2 is SVGIG in the germline V gene (reference sequence). This chain's CDR3 is CAWSVDRGSNQPQHF. As DNA, the CDR3 is TGTGCCTGGAGTGTGGACAGGGGAAGCAATCAGCCCCAGCATTTT.

The V and J genes are TRBV5-1 and TRBJ1-4, with 9 bases lining up with TRBD1. The ends lost 3 bases at V and 0 bases at J; junction bases unmatched: 9. The CDR3 has 18 amino acids. In germline, CDR1 is SGHRS, CDR2 YFSETQ. This chain's CDR3 is CASSSRQGGFSTNEKLFF. As DNA, the CDR3 is TGCGCCAGCAGCTCGAGACAGGGGGGTTTTTCAACTAATGAAAAACTGTTTTTT.

This clone was found a few times. The chain has TRBV5-1 and TRBJ2-5; 12 positions match TRBD2. After removal of 0 bases from V and 2 bases from J, the junction contained 14 bases not matched to a gene. The germline V gene encodes CDR1 SGHRS and CDR2 YFSETQ. The CDR3 sequence is 20 residues long. CDR3 amino acids: CASSLDGRASGGARQETQYF. For the CDR3, the DNA is TGCGCCAGCAGCTTGGATGGTCGGGCTAGCGGGGGGGCCCGACAAGAGACCCAGTACTTC.

The rearrangement uses TRBV19 and TRBJ2-7; 9 bases align to TRBD1. V shed 6 bases, J shed 0 bases, and the junction held 6 bases outside the gene matches. The germline V gene encodes CDR1 LNHDA and CDR2 SQIVND (reference sequence). The length of the CDR3 is 15 residues. The CDR3 here is CASSPDRGTSYEQYF. In nucleotides, the CDR3 is TGTGCCAGTAGCCCTGACAGGGGGACCTCCTACGAGCAGTACTTC.

This chain uses TRBV7-6 with TRBJ1-5, with a tentative D call TRBD1 (5 bases). Germline V CDR1 and CDR2: SGHVS, FNYEAQ. The V gene lost 0 bases and the J gene lost 5 bases, with 11 bases spanning the gap. The CDR3 is made up of 15 amino acids. The CDR3 region is CASSLAGQGDQPQHF. Written as DNA, the CDR3 is TGTGCCAGCAGCTTAGCAGGCCAAGGGGATCAGCCCCAGCATTTT.

The chain recombines TRBV19 with TRBJ1-2; TRBD1 matches 7 bases. The length of the CDR3 is 13 residues. Germline-derived CDR1 and CDR2 are LNHDA and SQIVND (reference sequence). V shed 5 bases, J shed 7 bases, and the junction held 7 bases outside the gene matches. This CDR3 is CASSQDRTIGYTF. The CDR3 DNA reads as TGTGCCAGTAGTCAGGACAGGACTATTGGCTACACCTTC. Full variable domain (outside the CDR3, taken from reference TRBV19 and TRBJ1-2): DGGITQSPKYLFRKEGQNVTLSCEQNLNHDAMYWYRQDPGQGLRLIYYSQIVNDFQKGDIAEGYSVSREKKESFPLTVTSAQKNPTAFYLCASSQDRTIGYTFGSGTRLTVV.

The chain links TRBV5-4 to TRBJ1-1; a weak D match, TRBD1 (6 bases). The CDR3 runs to 15 residues. V lost 2 bases, J lost 2 bases, and 13 bases lay in between. Germline assignment: CDR1 SGHNT and CDR2 YYREEE (reference sequence). The CDR3, as DNA: TGTGCCAGCAGCTTCTGGACAGCGCGAAACACTGAAGCTTTCTTT. Encoded protein: CASSFWTARNTEAFF.

The chain employs TRBV2 and TRBJ1-2, with D possibly matching TRBD1 (6 bases). The CDR3 is 13 residues long. Per the germline V gene, CDR1 is SNHLY and CDR2 is FYNNEI. V shed 2 bases and J shed 6 bases, with 10 bases lying between them. CDR3: CASSETTGNGYTF. In DNA, the CDR3 is TGTGCCAGCAGTGAAACTACAGGGAATGGCTACACCTTC. The full variable domain, in which reference TRBV2 and TRBJ1-2 provide the parts outside the CDR3, is EPEVTQTPSHQVTQMGQEVILRCVPISNHLYFYWYRQILGQKVEFLVSFYNNEISEKSEIFDDQFSVERPDGSNFTLKIRSTKLEDSAMYFCASSETTGNGYTFGSGTRLTVV.

This clone was picked up a small number of times. J is TRBJ2-7 and V is TRBV29-1; tentative D call: TRBD1 (7 bases). The CDR3 runs to 15 residues. Between the trimmed V and J ends, which lost 3 bases and 5 bases, there was a span of 20 bases. Looked up from germline, CDR1 is SQVTM and CDR2 is ANQGSEA. The CDR3 bases are TGCAGCGTTGATCGCGGGACAGACAGAGGGGACGAGCAGTACTTC. This translates into CSVDRGTDRGDEQYF.

The gene calls are TRBV28 and TRBJ1-6, with 8 bases lining up with TRBD1. The CDR3 runs to 16 residues. Trimming cost V 6 bases and J 5 bases; bases outside gene matches: 9. In germline, CDR1 is MDHEN, CDR2 SYDVKM. CDR3 coding DNA: TGTGCCAGCAGCTTCCTAGGACAGGGTAATAATTCACCCCTCCACTTT. Translated, it gives CASSFLGQGNNSPLHF.

This chain links TRBV28 with TRBJ2-7, with D possibly matching TRBD1 (6 bases). V was trimmed by 7 bases and J by 7 bases, leaving 17 bases between them. This CDR3 contains 13 residues. CDR1 and CDR2 from the germline V gene are MDHEN and SYDVKM. CDR3: CASTPHVRGEQYF. As DNA, the CDR3 is TGTGCCAGCACTCCCCATGTCAGGGGTGAGCAGTACTTC.

V gene TRBV7-9 combines with J gene TRBJ2-1, with 14 positions matching TRBD2. Germline values: CDR1 SEHNR, CDR2 FQNEAQ (reference sequence). This CDR3 is 17 amino acids long. V dropped 3 bases and J dropped 6; count of bases not matched to a gene: 7. The CDR3 sequence: CASSFPTSGGAGNEQFF. The CDR3 DNA is TGTGCCAGCAGCTTTCCGACTAGCGGGGGGGCCGGCAATGAGCAGTTCTTC. The whole variable domain, remainder taken from reference TRBV7-9 and TRBJ2-1, is DTGVSQNPRHKITKRGQNVTFRCDPISEHNRLYWYRQTLGQGPEFLTYFQNEAQLEKSRLLSDRFSAERPKGSFSTLEIQRTEQGDSAMYLCASSFPTSGGAGNEQFFGPGTRLTVL.